This is a list of T cell receptor beta chains from one sample in a study of shared clonotypes between healthy human individuals. TCRdb's table, derived via immunoSEQ multiplex PCR, lists solely in-frame clones and lacks some. This sample yields fewer than 3 million clones, of which 85% to 95% are seen a single time; about 0.36% belongs to the top ten. The material sequenced was naive CD4+ T cells from PBMCs. The receptors here all came from a man between 18 and 29 years old in good health. Some clones in this sample may be carry-over from other donors' samples. Each CDR3 is given with its conserved first and last residue. The order of the fields is D gene, clone size, J gene, V gene, CDR3 DNA, CDR3 protein. D genes are given only for firm matches. Clone size is stated in some rows and not others, as once, few, many or a class when expanded.

D gene: -; clone size: -; J gene: TRBJ1-6; V gene: TRBV4-1; CDR3 DNA: TGCGCCAGCAGCCAAGACGGCGGATCACCCCTCCACTTT; CDR3 protein: CASSQDGGSPLHF
D gene: -; clone size: -; J gene: TRBJ1-6; V gene: TRBV6-5; CDR3 DNA: TGTGCCAGCAGCTACTCCCCAAATTCACCCCTCCACTTT; CDR3 protein: CASSYSPNSPLHF
D gene: TRBD2; clone size: -; J gene: TRBJ2-1; V gene: TRBV14; CDR3 DNA: TGTGCCAGCAGCCAACTGACTAGCGGGGTCGTTGAGCAGTTCTTC; CDR3 protein: CASSQLTSGVVEQFF
D gene: -; clone size: -; J gene: TRBJ2-7; V gene: TRBV11-2; CDR3 DNA: TGTGCCAGCAGGGGGCCGGGGAGCTCCTACGAGCAGTACTTC; CDR3 protein: CASRGPGSSYEQYF
D gene: -; clone size: -; J gene: TRBJ2-1; V gene: TRBV5-4; CDR3 DNA: TGTGCCAGCAAATTCACCCACTCCGATGAGCAGTTCTTC; CDR3 protein: CASKFTHSDEQFF
D gene: -; clone size: -; J gene: TRBJ2-7; V gene: TRBV10-3; CDR3 DNA: TGTGCCATCAGTGAGGCAGGGCACTCCTACGAGCAGTACTTC; CDR3 protein: CAISEAGHSYEQYF
D gene: -; clone size: -; J gene: TRBJ2-7; V gene: TRBV7-2; CDR3 DNA: TGTGCCAGCAGCACCCGTGGGGGGTACGAGCAGTACTTC; CDR3 protein: CASSTRGGYEQYF
D gene: -; clone size: -; J gene: TRBJ1-5; V gene: TRBV5-8; CDR3 DNA: TGTGCCAGCAGCGACGCCTACGGGACCCACAATCAGCCCCAGCATTTT; CDR3 protein: CASSDAYGTHNQPQHF
D gene: -; clone size: -; J gene: TRBJ1-4; V gene: TRBV20-1; CDR3 DNA: TGCAGTGCTAGCCCTGGAGAAAAACTGTTTTTT; CDR3 protein: CSASPGEKLFF
D gene: -; clone size: -; J gene: TRBJ2-7; V gene: TRBV28; CDR3 DNA: TGTGCCAGCGCCTCGGGGGACTCCCAGTACTTC; CDR3 protein: CASASGDSQYF
D gene: TRBD1; clone size: -; J gene: TRBJ1-2; V gene: TRBV9; CDR3 DNA: TGTGCCAGCAGCGTAGTGGCAGGGGGCTTTGGCTACACCTTC; CDR3 protein: CASSVVAGGFGYTF
D gene: TRBD1; clone size: -; J gene: TRBJ2-5; V gene: TRBV5-1; CDR3 DNA: TGCGCCAGCAGCTTGAGCGGACAGGGGGAAGAGACCCAGTACTTC; CDR3 protein: CASSLSGQGEETQYF
D gene: TRBD2; clone size: -; J gene: TRBJ2-1; V gene: TRBV30; CDR3 DNA: TGTGCCTGGAAAGGCGTAGCGGGGTCCTACAATGAGCAGTTCTTC; CDR3 protein: CAWKGVAGSYNEQFF
D gene: TRBD1; clone size: -; J gene: TRBJ2-6; V gene: TRBV14; CDR3 DNA: TGTGCCAGCAGCCGAGGGACAGCTACCTCTGGGGCCAACGTCCTGACTTTC; CDR3 protein: CASSRGTATSGANVLTF
D gene: TRBD1; clone size: -; J gene: TRBJ2-1; V gene: TRBV27; CDR3 DNA: TGTGCCAGCAGTTGGGACAGGGGACTGAACAATGAGCAGTTCTTC; CDR3 protein: CASSWDRGLNNEQFF
D gene: -; clone size: -; J gene: TRBJ2-1; V gene: TRBV11-2; CDR3 DNA: TGTGCCAGCAGCTTAGAGGGACCTCAGTTTTCCAATGAGCAGTTCTTC; CDR3 protein: CASSLEGPQFSNEQFF
D gene: TRBD2; clone size: -; J gene: TRBJ2-7; V gene: TRBV4-2; CDR3 DNA: TGTGCCACCTCCCGGACTAGCGGGAGGGGGGGGCACGAGCAGTACTTC; CDR3 protein: CATSRTSGRGGHEQYF
D gene: TRBD2; clone size: -; J gene: TRBJ2-1; V gene: TRBV9; CDR3 DNA: TGTGCCAGCAGCACTCGGAGCGGGAGCAAGGTCTCCTACAATGAGCAGTTCTTC; CDR3 protein: CASSTRSGSKVSYNEQFF
D gene: -; clone size: -; J gene: TRBJ2-1; V gene: TRBV9; CDR3 DNA: TGTGCCAGCAGCGTAGCGGGAAGGAGCTCCTACAATGAGCAGTTCTTC; CDR3 protein: CASSVAGRSSYNEQFF
D gene: TRBD2; clone size: -; J gene: TRBJ2-5; V gene: TRBV5-1; CDR3 DNA: TGCGCCAGCAGCTCGGGGACTAGCGGGATAGGGAGTGAGACCCAGTACTTC; CDR3 protein: CASSSGTSGIGSETQYF
D gene: -; clone size: -; J gene: TRBJ1-4; V gene: TRBV6-1; CDR3 DNA: TGTGCCAGCAGTAAGGCGGATGAAAAACTGTTTTTT; CDR3 protein: CASSKADEKLFF
D gene: -; clone size: -; J gene: TRBJ1-2; V gene: TRBV2; CDR3 DNA: TGTGCCAGCAGTGAAGGAGCAAGAATCTATGGCTACACCTTC; CDR3 protein: CASSEGARIYGYTF
D gene: -; clone size: once; J gene: TRBJ2-7; V gene: TRBV5-1; CDR3 DNA: TGCGCCAGCAGCTTGTCGCCCTACGAGCAGTACTTC; CDR3 protein: CASSLSPYEQYF
D gene: -; clone size: -; J gene: TRBJ2-7; V gene: TRBV28; CDR3 DNA: TGTGCCAGCAGCTCTAACCCGGGGGCTGCATCCTACGAGCAGTACTTC; CDR3 protein: CASSSNPGAASYEQYF
D gene: -; clone size: -; J gene: TRBJ2-7; V gene: TRBV29-1; CDR3 DNA: TGCAGCGTTGAGGCTCGGACCCCAGCCTACGAGCAGTACTTC; CDR3 protein: CSVEARTPAYEQYF
D gene: -; clone size: -; J gene: TRBJ2-7; V gene: TRBV30; CDR3 DNA: TGTGCCTGGGACAGGTTTTACGAGCAGTACTTC; CDR3 protein: CAWDRFYEQYF
D gene: TRBD1; clone size: -; J gene: TRBJ1-1; V gene: TRBV13; CDR3 DNA: TGTGCCAGCAGCTCTCCGCAGACAGGGGAGACTGAAGCTTTCTTT; CDR3 protein: CASSSPQTGETEAFF
D gene: TRBD2; clone size: -; J gene: TRBJ2-7; V gene: TRBV10-1; CDR3 DNA: TGCGCCAGCAGTGAGAAGTTTGGGACTAGCGGAGGCGAGCAGTACTTC; CDR3 protein: CASSEKFGTSGGEQYF
D gene: -; clone size: -; J gene: TRBJ1-2; V gene: TRBV30; CDR3 DNA: TGTGCCTGGAGTGGGGGGTCATATGGCTACACCTTC; CDR3 protein: CAWSGGSYGYTF
D gene: -; clone size: -; J gene: TRBJ1-2; V gene: TRBV6-5; CDR3 DNA: TGTGCCAGCAGTAAACAGGGTTATGGCTATGGCTACACCTTC; CDR3 protein: CASSKQGYGYGYTF
D gene: -; clone size: -; J gene: TRBJ2-1; V gene: TRBV18; CDR3 DNA: TGTGCCAGCTCACCAGCCCGCTCGAGCTCCTACAATGAGCAGTTCTTC; CDR3 protein: CASSPARSSSYNEQFF
D gene: -; clone size: few; J gene: TRBJ1-2; V gene: TRBV29-1; CDR3 DNA: TGCAGCGTTGAAGAGCTGTATGGCTACACCTTC; CDR3 protein: CSVEELYGYTF
D gene: -; clone size: -; J gene: TRBJ2-7; V gene: TRBV18; CDR3 DNA: TGTGCCAGCTCACCACGAGGGTCCTACGAGCAGTACTTC; CDR3 protein: CASSPRGSYEQYF
D gene: TRBD2; clone size: -; J gene: TRBJ2-7; V gene: TRBV6-4; CDR3 DNA: TGTGCCAGCCCCCCTTACGGGACTACCTCCTACGAGCAGTACTTC; CDR3 protein: CASPPYGTTSYEQYF
D gene: TRBD1; clone size: -; J gene: TRBJ2-7; V gene: TRBV5-1; CDR3 DNA: TGCGCCAGCAGCCCTACGACAGGGGGAAACTACGAGCAGTACTTC; CDR3 protein: CASSPTTGGNYEQYF
D gene: -; clone size: -; J gene: TRBJ2-6; V gene: TRBV2; CDR3 DNA: TGTGCCAGCGGGCGAACCGACTCTGGGGCCAACGTCCTGACTTTC; CDR3 protein: CASGRTDSGANVLTF
D gene: -; clone size: -; J gene: TRBJ2-7; V gene: TRBV2; CDR3 DNA: TGTGCCAGCAGCGAGGGGGATGGCGGATACTACGAGCAGTACTTC; CDR3 protein: CASSEGDGGYYEQYF
D gene: -; clone size: -; J gene: TRBJ2-7; V gene: TRBV7-2; CDR3 DNA: TGTGCCAGCAGCTCTGACAGGACGGTCTCCTACGAGCAGTACTTC; CDR3 protein: CASSSDRTVSYEQYF
D gene: -; clone size: once; J gene: TRBJ2-7; V gene: TRBV7-3; CDR3 DNA: TGTGCCAGCAGCTTAGAGGGATTGGGGCGCTACGAGCAGTACTTC; CDR3 protein: CASSLEGLGRYEQYF
D gene: -; clone size: -; J gene: TRBJ1-4; V gene: TRBV7-9; CDR3 DNA: TGTGCCAGCAGCTTGGAGGGGGGTAATGAAAAACTGTTTTTT; CDR3 protein: CASSLEGGNEKLFF
D gene: -; clone size: -; J gene: TRBJ2-3; V gene: TRBV7-9; CDR3 DNA: TGTGCCAGCAGCTTAGAGGCCTGGGGGCGGAGCACAGATACGCAGTATTTT; CDR3 protein: CASSLEAWGRSTDTQYF
D gene: -; clone size: -; J gene: TRBJ2-7; V gene: TRBV11-2; CDR3 DNA: TGTGCCAGCAGCTCCCCTCTAGGCCGTGAGCAGTACTTC; CDR3 protein: CASSSPLGREQYF